Presented here are 8 T cell receptor beta chains from one specimen sequenced in a study of blood T cell repertoires in COVID-19. Sequencing was performed with immunoSEQ multiplex PCR; in TCRdb, only in-frame clones are kept and a portion is missing. The sample includes approximately 93,000 clones, 77% seen only once; the top ten take 9.8%. Sequences were obtained from peripheral blood. Receptors were obtained from a woman of 80 years or more with acute or convalescent COVID-19.

This clone was recorded only once. The chain has TRBV7-8 and TRBJ2-7, with 7 bases that match TRBD2. The CDR3 contains 16 residues. The germline V gene has CDR1 SGHVS and CDR2 FQNEAQ. With V trimmed by 5 bases and J by 4 bases, 14 bases remained unmatched. The CDR3: CASSRESGAGVYEQYF. In DNA, the CDR3 is TGTGCCAGCAGCCGAGAAAGCGGGGCCGGTGTTTACGAGCAGTACTTC.

This sequence joins TRBV4-1 and TRBJ1-1, with D maybe TRBD1 (6 bases). The V gene lost 3 bases and the J gene lost 4 bases, with 9 bases spanning the gap. The CDR3 sequence is 13 residues long. CDR1 and CDR2 from the germline V gene are MGHRA and YSYEKL. As DNA, the CDR3 is TGCGCCAGCAGCCATCCAGGGGTCACTGAAGCTTTCTTT. Its translation: CASSHPGVTEAFF.

This clone has just a few counts. V and J are TRBV2 and TRBJ1-2, with a weak D call TRBD1 (5 bases). V was cut by 8 bases and J by 3 bases, with 19 bases left in between. CDR1 and CDR2 from the germline V gene are SNHLY and FYNNEI. The CDR3 has 15 amino acids. CDR3 region: CASGGTAGSYYGYTF. In DNA form, the CDR3 reads TGTGCCAGCGGCGGGACGGCCGGCTCCTACTATGGCTACACCTTC.

The chain links TRBV28 to TRBJ2-3; TRBD2 aligns across 16 bases. From germline, CDR1 is MDHEN and CDR2 SYDVKM. The CDR3 consists of 16 residues. V dropped 4 bases and J dropped 8; count of bases not matched to a gene: 6. Here the CDR3 DNA reads TGTGCCAGCAGTTCGCCGGGACTAGCGGGAGGGAGTACGCAGTATTTT. It yields the protein CASSSPGLAGGSTQYF.

This rearrangement joins TRBV19 to TRBJ1-1; no clear D gene. The V end was cut by 5 bases, the J end by 1 base, with 5 bases between. Germline V gives CDR1 LNHDA, CDR2 SQIVND (reference sequence). This CDR3 has 12 amino acids. CDR3 in DNA: TGTGCCAGTAGTCACTGGAACACTGAAGCTTTCTTT. Protein product: CASSHWNTEAFF.

This chain connects TRBV6-5 to TRBJ2-1; 7 bases fit TRBD2. CDR3 length: 15 amino acids. Germline V gene lookup returns CDR1 MNHEY and CDR2 SVGAGI. The V gene end was trimmed by 0 bases and the J gene end by 10 bases; junction bases not matched to a gene: 9. In nucleotides, the CDR3 is TGTGCCAGCAGTTACTCCGGTGGGAGGGCCATAGAGCAGTTCTTC. Its translation is CASSYSGGRAIEQFF.

The chain couples TRBV3-1 (or the pseudogene TRBV3-2) to TRBJ1-3, with D unclear. Germline assignment: CDR1 LGHDT and CDR2 YNNKEL (reference sequence). The CDR3 covers 17 residues. The ends were cut back, 1 base at V and 4 bases at J, with 17 bases in the middle. CDR3 protein: CASSQGRSTSGGNTIYF. DNA for the CDR3: TGTGCCAGCAGCCAAGGGAGGAGCACATCGGGAGGAAACACCATATATTTT.

The table lists this clone with a count of one. V usage is TRBV30 and J usage is TRBJ2-6, with TRBD1 matching 7 bases. Germline assignment: CDR1 GTSNPN and CDR2 SVGIG (reference sequence). V lost 2 bases and J lost 0; bases outside the gene matches: 7. The CDR3 loop spans 17 amino acids. The CDR3 bases are TGTGCCTGGAGTCGCGGACAGGCCTCCTCTGGGGCCAACGTCCTGACTTTC. Protein product: CAWSRGQASSGANVLTF.